The clone carrying this T cell receptor (beta chain) came up once. These data are taken from a study of blood T cell repertoires in COVID-19. Profiled with immunoSEQ multiplex PCR; TCRdb holds only in-frame clones, not every one. This repertoire shows around 220,000 clones, 80% to 90% found once; its top ten account for 1.5%. The V gene's germline CDR1 is MNHEY and CDR2 SMNVEV (reference sequence). CDR3 length: 13 residues. Trimming removed 4 bases at V and 2 bases at J, with 9 bases between. This chain uses TRBV27 with TRBJ2-7; no clear D gene. This sequence originates from a man aged 18 to 30 with active or convalescent COVID-19. Material: peripheral blood. Here the CDR3 DNA reads TGTGCCAGCAGTTACGACTTCACCTACGAGCAGTACTTC. Protein sequence: CASSYDFTYEQYF.